These T cell receptor beta chains were read from a single sample in a study of blood T cell repertoires in COVID-19. TCRdb's table, derived via immunoSEQ multiplex PCR, lists solely in-frame clones and lacks some. The table has 200,000 to 250,000 clones, around nine tenths seen once. Sample: peripheral blood. These TCRs come from a man aged 60 to 69 with acute or convalescent COVID-19. Both conserved end residues are part of each CDR3. Fields, in order: V gene, CDR3 protein.

TRBV4-1 | CASSQDRTSGYEQYF
TRBV6-5 | CASSSDRGNQPQHF
TRBV6-4 | CASSPLGQHTDTQYF
TRBV7-8 | CASSLAPPDRGSSYNSPLHF
TRBV10-3 | CAISEGLAGGIEQFF
TRBV19 | CASSMQGVSNQPQHF
TRBV5-1 | CASSLRAWVPGQGTYNEQFF
TRBV7-2 | CASSLSAGGTDTQYF
TRBV29-1 | CSVVTGRTYEQYF
TRBV28 | CASSRTGPSYEQYF
TRBV5-1 | CASSSGQGANQPQHF
TRBV7-2 | CASSLALGASEKLFF
TRBV29-1 | CSVIPAGQSNYGYTF
TRBV7-8 | CASSLLSRQVIPYEQYF
TRBV6-5 | CASSYSAGPQYEQYF
TRBV6-5 | CASSYSNYYGYTF
TRBV5-6 | CASSLGLRGTGELFF
TRBV6-5 | CASTKREGNQPQHF
TRBV5-6 | CASSLAGTGGFNSPLHF
TRBV15 | CATSQDGGHNEKLFF
TRBV14 | CASSQDWGQGSQPQHF
TRBV28 | CASSTNGAGPAYNEQFF